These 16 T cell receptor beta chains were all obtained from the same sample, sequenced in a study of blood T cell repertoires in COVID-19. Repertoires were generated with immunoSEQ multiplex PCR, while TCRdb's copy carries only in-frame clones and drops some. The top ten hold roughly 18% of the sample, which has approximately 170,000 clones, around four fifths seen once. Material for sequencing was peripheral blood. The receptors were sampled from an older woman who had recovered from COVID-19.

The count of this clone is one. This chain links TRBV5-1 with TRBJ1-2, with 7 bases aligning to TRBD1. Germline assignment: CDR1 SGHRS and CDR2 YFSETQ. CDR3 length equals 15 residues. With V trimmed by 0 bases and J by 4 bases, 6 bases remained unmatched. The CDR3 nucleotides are TGCGCCAGCAGCTTGGCCGCATCAGGGGGCTATGGCTACACCTTC. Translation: CASSLAASGGYGYTF.

CDR3 in DNA: TGTGCCAGCCCCTCAAAACAGGGTGACCAAGAGACCCAGTACTTC. Encoded protein: CASPSKQGDQETQYF. The chain couples TRBV5-4 to TRBJ2-5; a possible D gene is TRBD1 (6 bases). Germline assignment: CDR1 SGHNT and CDR2 YYREEE (reference sequence). CDR3 length: 15 residues. V lost 7 bases and J 0 bases, leaving 16 bases between the germline ends.

The CDR3 coding sequence is TGTGCCAGCACCATTGAGCGGGAGGATGAGCAGTTCTTC. Amino acid sequence: CASTIEREDEQFF. V gene TRBV7-2 combines with J gene TRBJ2-1; 9 bases fit TRBD2. The CDR3 extends over 13 amino acids. Trimming at V came to 7 bases and at J to 8 bases, leaving 6 bases not matched to a gene. Germline-derived CDR1 and CDR2 are SGHTA and FQGNSA.

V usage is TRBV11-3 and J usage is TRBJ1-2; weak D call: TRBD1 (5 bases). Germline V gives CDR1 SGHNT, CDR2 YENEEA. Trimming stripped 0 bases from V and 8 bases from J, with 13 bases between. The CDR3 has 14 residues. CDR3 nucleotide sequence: TGTGCCAGCAGCTTAGATATGGGGCAAAGAGGCTACACCTTC. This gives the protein CASSLDMGQRGYTF.

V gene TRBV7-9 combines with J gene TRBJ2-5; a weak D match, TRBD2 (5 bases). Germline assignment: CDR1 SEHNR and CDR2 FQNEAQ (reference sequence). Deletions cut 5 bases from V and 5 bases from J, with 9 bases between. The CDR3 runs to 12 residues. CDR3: CASSQLGETQYF. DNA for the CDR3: TGTGCCAGCAGCCAACTAGGGGAGACCCAGTACTTC.

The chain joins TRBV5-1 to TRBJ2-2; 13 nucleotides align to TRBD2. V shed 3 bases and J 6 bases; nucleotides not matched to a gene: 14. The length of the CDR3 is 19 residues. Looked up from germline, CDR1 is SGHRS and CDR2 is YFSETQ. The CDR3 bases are TGCGCCAGCAGCTCCCGACTAGCGGGGGGACATACGGCTGCCGGGGAGCTGTTTTTT. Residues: CASSSRLAGGHTAAGELFF. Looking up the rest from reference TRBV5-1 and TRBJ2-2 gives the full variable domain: KAGVTQTPRYLIKTRGQQVTLSCSPISGHRSVSWYQQTPGQGLQFLFEYFSETQRNKGNFPGRFSGRQFSNSRSEMNVSTLELGDSALYLCASSSRLAGGHTAAGELFFGEGSRLTVL.

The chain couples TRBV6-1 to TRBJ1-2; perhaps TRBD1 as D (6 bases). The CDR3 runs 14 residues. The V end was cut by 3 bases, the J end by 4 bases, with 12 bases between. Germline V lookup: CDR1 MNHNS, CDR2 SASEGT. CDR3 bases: TGTGCCAGCAGTGAGGGGACACCCGGCTATGGCTACACCTTC. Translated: CASSEGTPGYGYTF.

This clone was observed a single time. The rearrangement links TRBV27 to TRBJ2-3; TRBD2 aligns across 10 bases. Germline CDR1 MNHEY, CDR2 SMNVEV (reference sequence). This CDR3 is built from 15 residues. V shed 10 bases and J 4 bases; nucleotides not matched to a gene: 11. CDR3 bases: TGTGCCACCGCCGGGCTAGCGGGGGTTGCAGATACGCAGTATTTT. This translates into CATAGLAGVADTQYF.

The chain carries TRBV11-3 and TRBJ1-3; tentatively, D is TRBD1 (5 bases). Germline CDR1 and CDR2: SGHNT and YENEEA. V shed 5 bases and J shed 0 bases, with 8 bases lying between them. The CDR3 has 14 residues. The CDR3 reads CASSPGGSGNTIYF. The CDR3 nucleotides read TGTGCCAGCAGCCCCGGGGGCTCTGGAAACACCATATATTTT.

CDR3 in DNA: TGTGCCAGCGCCCCAGGACACCCGAACACCGGGGAGCTGTTTTTT. Translating it yields CASAPGHPNTGELFF. J is TRBJ2-2 and V is TRBV7-7; possible D gene TRBD1, 5 bases. V was shortened by 8 bases and J by 0 bases, with 13 bases between the two germline ends. CDR3 size: 15 residues. Per germline, CDR1 SSHAT and CDR2 FNYEAQ (reference sequence).

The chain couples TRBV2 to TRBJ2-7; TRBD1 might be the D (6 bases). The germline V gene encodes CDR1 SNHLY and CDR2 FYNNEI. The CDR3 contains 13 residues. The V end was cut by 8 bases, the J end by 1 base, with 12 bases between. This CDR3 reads CASVPGTSYEQYF. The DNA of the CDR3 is TGTGCCAGCGTCCCAGGGACATCCTACGAGCAGTACTTC.

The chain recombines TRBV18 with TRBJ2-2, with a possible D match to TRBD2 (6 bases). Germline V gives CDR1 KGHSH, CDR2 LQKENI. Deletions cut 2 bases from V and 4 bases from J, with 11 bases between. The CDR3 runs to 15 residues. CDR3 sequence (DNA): TGTGCCAGCTCACCAAACTTCGGGAGCACCGGGGAGCTGTTTTTT. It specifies CASSPNFGSTGELFF.

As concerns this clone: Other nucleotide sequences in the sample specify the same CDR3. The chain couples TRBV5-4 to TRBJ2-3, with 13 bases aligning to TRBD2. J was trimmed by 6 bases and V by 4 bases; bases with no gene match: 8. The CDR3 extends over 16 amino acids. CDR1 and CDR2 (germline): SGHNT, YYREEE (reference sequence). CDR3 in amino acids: CASSPGLAGAGDTQYF. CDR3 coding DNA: TGTGCCAGCAGCCCCGGACTAGCGGGGGCCGGGGATACGCAGTATTTT.

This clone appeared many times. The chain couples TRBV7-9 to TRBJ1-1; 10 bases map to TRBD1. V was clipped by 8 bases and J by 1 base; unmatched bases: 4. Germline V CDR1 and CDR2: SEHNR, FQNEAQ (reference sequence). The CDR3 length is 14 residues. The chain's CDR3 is CASWDRGTNTEAFF. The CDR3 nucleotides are TGTGCCAGCTGGGACAGGGGTACGAACACTGAAGCTTTCTTT.

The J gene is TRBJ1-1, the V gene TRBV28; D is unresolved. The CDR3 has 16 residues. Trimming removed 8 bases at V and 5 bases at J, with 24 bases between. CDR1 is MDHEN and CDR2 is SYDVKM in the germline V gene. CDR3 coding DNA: TGTGCCAGCCAGTATGGGTCGGCAGGCCCCCGGACTGAAGCTTTCTTT. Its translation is CASQYGSAGPRTEAFF.

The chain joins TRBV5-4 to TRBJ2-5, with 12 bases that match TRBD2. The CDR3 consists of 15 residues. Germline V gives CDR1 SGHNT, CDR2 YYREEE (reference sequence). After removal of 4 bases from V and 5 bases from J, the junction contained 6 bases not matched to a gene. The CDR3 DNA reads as TGTGCCAGCAGCCACCTAGCGGGGGGGCTGGAGACCCAGTACTTC. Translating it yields CASSHLAGGLETQYF.